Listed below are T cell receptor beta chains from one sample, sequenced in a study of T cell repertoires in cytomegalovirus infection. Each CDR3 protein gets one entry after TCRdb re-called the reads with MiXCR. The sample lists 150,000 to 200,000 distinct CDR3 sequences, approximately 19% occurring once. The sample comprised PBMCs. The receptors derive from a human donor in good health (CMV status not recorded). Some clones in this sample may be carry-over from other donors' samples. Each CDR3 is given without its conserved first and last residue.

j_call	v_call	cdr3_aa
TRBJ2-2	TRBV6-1	ASMSGRPNTGELF
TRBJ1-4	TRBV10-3	AISERARVDKLF
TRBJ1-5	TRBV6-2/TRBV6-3	ASSYSSTGSNQPQH
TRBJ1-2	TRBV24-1	ATSDGLLGGYT
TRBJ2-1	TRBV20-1	SAGASGGRTSSYNEQF
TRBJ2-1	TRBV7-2	ASSPTYDRGNEQF
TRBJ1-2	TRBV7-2	ASSLYGTNYGYT
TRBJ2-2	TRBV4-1	ASSQVAGADTGELF
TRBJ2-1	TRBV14	ASSQAVAGAYNEQF
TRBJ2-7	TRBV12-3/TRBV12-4	ASSFGLAGPYEQY
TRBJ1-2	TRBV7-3	ASSLRGAVLDPRGYT
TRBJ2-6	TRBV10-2	ASSAMSSGANVLT
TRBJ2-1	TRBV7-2	ASSLVPGGPSVQF
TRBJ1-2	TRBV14	ASSQEGDYYGYT
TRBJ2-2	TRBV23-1	APGREDTGELF
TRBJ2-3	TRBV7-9	ASRDWSTDTQY
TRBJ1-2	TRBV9	ASSVAQYDSASDGYT
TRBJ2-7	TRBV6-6	ATDSALGGEQY
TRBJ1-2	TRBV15	ATSRDPGQGKYYGYT
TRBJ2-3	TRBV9	ASSVGTGGTDTQY
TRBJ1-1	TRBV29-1	SVGVRLNTEAF
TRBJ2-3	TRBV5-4	ATDREGTQY
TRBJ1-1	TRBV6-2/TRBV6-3	ASSRELNTEAF
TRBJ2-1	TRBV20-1	SASTAFEQF
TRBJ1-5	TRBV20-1	SATTPGQGNQPQH
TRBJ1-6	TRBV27	ASSLIKGNSPLH
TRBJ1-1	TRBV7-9	ASSSPAGNTEAF
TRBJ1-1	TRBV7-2	ASSLGTANTEAF
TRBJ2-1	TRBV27	ASSLVAAKYNEQF
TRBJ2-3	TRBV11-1	ASSLGGDADTQY
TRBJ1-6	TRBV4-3	ASSPWADNSPLH
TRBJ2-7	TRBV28	ASNLAGGPYEQY
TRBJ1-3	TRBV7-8	ASSGTGYSSGNTIY
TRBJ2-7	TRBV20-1	SASVPGRWTYEQY
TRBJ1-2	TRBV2	ASSAQGASYGYT
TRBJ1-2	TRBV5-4	ASSLRGASEGYT
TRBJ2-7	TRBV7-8	ASSRTDSASYEQY
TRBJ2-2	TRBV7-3	ASSLTRGSSNTGELF
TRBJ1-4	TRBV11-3	ASSHRSTNEKLF
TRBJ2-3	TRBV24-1	ATSDTGSRGSTDTQY
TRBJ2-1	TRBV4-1	ASSQDVPSGSNEQF
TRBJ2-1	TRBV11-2	ASSFDPSSYNEQF
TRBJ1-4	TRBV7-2	ASSPAVGATNEKLF
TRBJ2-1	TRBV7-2	ASSPGLAVMYEQF
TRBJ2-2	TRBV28	ASSSSGDGPGELF
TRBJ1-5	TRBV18	ASSTWVVNQPQH
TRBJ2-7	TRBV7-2	ASSLAIAGISYEQY
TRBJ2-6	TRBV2	ASSAGLGANVLT
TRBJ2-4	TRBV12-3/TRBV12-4	AKKAGCIPKNIQY
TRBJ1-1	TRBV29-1	SVAGGGPNTEAF
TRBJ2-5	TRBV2	ASRELAGGRETQY
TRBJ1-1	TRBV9	ASSVGGQGNTEAF
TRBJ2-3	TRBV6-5	ASRHALYTSTDTQY
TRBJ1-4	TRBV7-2	ASSVDRPTNEKLF
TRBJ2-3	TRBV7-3	ASSAGLAGAADTQY